These 15 T cell receptor beta chains originate from one sample sequenced in a study of beta chain features in type 1 diabetes. Investigators reverse transcribed all isolated RNA, so they sequenced expressed TCRB transcripts. Sequencing was performed with immunoSEQ multiplex PCR; in TCRdb, only in-frame clones are kept and a portion is missing. Of 400,000 to 600,000 clones in the sample, 30% were seen once. Source material: naive CD4+ T cells from blood. These receptors originate from a man aged 18 to 29 in good health.

The chain combines TRBV5-6 with TRBJ2-7; a possible D gene is TRBD1 (5 bases). The CDR3 runs 14 residues. CDR1 is SGHDT and CDR2 is YYEEEE in the germline V gene. V lost 1 base and J 9 bases, leaving 17 bases between the germline ends. CDR3 coding DNA: TGTGCCAGCAGCTTGCGTGGGGCAGGCGAACGGCAGTACTTC. This gives the protein CASSLRGAGERQYF.

This clone came up a few times. Other DNA sequences from this sample encode an identical CDR3 as well. The chain combines TRBV5-1 with TRBJ2-5; no clear D. The CDR3 sequence is 13 residues long. Germline lookup yields CDR1 SGHRS and CDR2 YFSETQ. The germline V and J ends were trimmed by 2 bases and 1 base, with 6 bases remaining between them. CDR3 protein: CASSFGPQETQYF. The CDR3 DNA is TGCGCCAGCAGCTTCGGGCCCCAAGAGACCCAGTACTTC.

This clone was recorded a few times. The rearrangement links TRBV7-9 to TRBJ2-1, with D maybe TRBD2 (6 bases). The CDR3 length is 14 residues. The V end was cut by 7 bases, the J end by 5 bases, with 15 bases between. The germline V gene has CDR1 SEHNR and CDR2 FQNEAQ (reference sequence). This CDR3 reads CASTPASAHNEQFF. The CDR3 coding sequence is TGTGCCAGCACCCCCGCTAGCGCCCACAATGAGCAGTTCTTC.

This clone was counted a single time. The chain is built from TRBV5-6 and TRBJ2-3; 13 bases agree with TRBD2. The V gene end was trimmed by 3 bases and the J gene end by 3 bases; junction bases not matched to a gene: 7. Looked up from germline, CDR1 is SGHDT and CDR2 is YYEEEE. The CDR3 has 17 residues. CDR3 residues: CASSYGTSGTPTDTQYF. DNA for the CDR3: TGTGCCAGCAGCTATGGGACTAGCGGGACCCCAACAGATACGCAGTATTTT.

The chain recombines TRBV30 with TRBJ2-2; weak D call: TRBD1 (6 bases). V was clipped by 4 bases and J by 7 bases, with 13 bases between them. Looked up from germline, CDR1 is GTSNPN and CDR2 is SVGIG (reference sequence). This CDR3 has 13 amino acids. Here the CDR3 reads CAWTSWGHGELFF. CDR3 sequence (DNA): TGTGCCTGGACATCGTGGGGACACGGGGAGCTGTTTTTT.

This clone was counted once. This sequence joins TRBV18 and TRBJ2-1, with D tentatively TRBD1 (6 bases). This CDR3 contains 13 residues. V gave up 6 bases and J gave up 5 bases, with 11 bases separating them. CDR1 and CDR2 (germline): KGHSH, LQKENI. CDR3 loop: CASSARGDNEQFF. The CDR3 bases are TGTGCCAGCTCCGCCAGGGGAGACAATGAGCAGTTCTTC.

This clone was detected only a few times. V and J are TRBV13 and TRBJ2-3; D might be TRBD1 (6 bases). The CDR3 is 13 residues long. Looked up from germline, CDR1 is PRHDT and CDR2 is FYEKMQ (reference sequence). Deletions cut 10 bases from V and 0 bases from J, with 11 bases between. CDR3 in DNA: TGTGCCACTAAACAGGGAAGCACAGATACGCAGTATTTT. Encoded protein: CATKQGSTDTQYF.

The gene calls are TRBV7-2 and TRBJ2-7; 8 bases align to TRBD2. The CDR3 is 17 residues long. Losses at the gene ends were 5 bases for V and 0 bases for J; bases not matched to a gene: 12. Germline V gene sequence: CDR1 SGHTA, CDR2 FQGNSA. The CDR3 protein is CASSPYSGGTSSYEQYF. DNA of the CDR3: TGTGCCAGCAGCCCCTACTCCGGGGGGACTAGCTCCTACGAGCAGTACTTC.

The J gene is TRBJ2-1, the V gene TRBV25-1, with 11 nucleotides matching TRBD1. From germline, CDR1 is MGHDK and CDR2 SYGVNS. V lost 1 base, J lost 0 bases, and 2 bases stayed unmatched. This CDR3 comprises 17 residues. The CDR3 sequence: CASSELGTGGSYNEQFF. As DNA, the CDR3 is TGTGCCAGCAGTGAATTAGGGACAGGGGGCTCCTACAATGAGCAGTTCTTC. Variable domain in full (rest from reference TRBV25-1 and TRBJ2-1): EADIYQTPRYLVIGTGKKITLECSQTMGHDKMYWYQQDPGMELHLIHYSYGVNSTEKGDLSSESTVSRIRTEHFPLTLESARPSHTSQYLCASSELGTGGSYNEQFFGPGTRLTVL.

In this sample, this clone turned up a few times. The chain is built from TRBV30 and TRBJ1-1; 9 nucleotides line up with TRBD1. Per germline, CDR1 GTSNPN and CDR2 SVGIG (reference sequence). Germline trimming cut 2 bases from V and 4 bases from J; bases unmatched to any gene: 5. The CDR3 has 14 residues. For the CDR3, the DNA is TGTGCCTGGAGTCTCCGACAGGGGGGCACTGAAGCTTTCTTT. Translation: CAWSLRQGGTEAFF.

This clone was counted a few times. J is TRBJ2-1 and V is TRBV15; D uncertain. Trimming cost V 0 bases and J 2 bases, with 5 bases left between them. The CDR3 has 14 residues. Germline values: CDR1 LNHNV, CDR2 YYDKDF (reference sequence). CDR3 sequence (DNA): TGTGCCACCAGCAGAGATAGGGCCTACAATGAGCAGTTCTTC. Amino acid sequence: CATSRDRAYNEQFF.

Comment on this clone: Distinct nucleotide sequences in the sample also encode this CDR3. The rearrangement links TRBV28 to TRBJ2-1; D gene uncertain. V lost 6 bases and J 4 bases, leaving 4 bases between the germline ends. The CDR3 runs to 11 residues. Germline lookup yields CDR1 MDHEN and CDR2 SYDVKM. CDR3 sequence: CASSLYNEQFF. The CDR3 coding sequence is TGTGCCAGCAGCCTGTACAATGAGCAGTTCTTC.

The sample holds a few counts of this clone. The chain uses TRBV30 and TRBJ2-1; a weak D match, TRBD1 (6 bases). The CDR3 loop spans 13 amino acids. The germline V and J ends were trimmed by 4 bases and 4 bases, with 11 bases remaining between them. Germline V gives CDR1 GTSNPN, CDR2 SVGIG (reference sequence). In DNA form, the CDR3 reads TGTGCCTGGAAACAGGGAGTATACAATGAGCAGTTCTTC. Its protein is CAWKQGVYNEQFF.

This clone was seen more than once but under ten times. The chain is built from TRBV7-9 and TRBJ1-2; D possibly corresponds to TRBD1 (6 bases). V gave up 0 bases and J gave up 2 bases, with 10 bases separating them. Germline-derived CDR1 and CDR2 are SEHNR and FQNEAQ (reference sequence). CDR3 length equals 15 residues. The CDR3 protein is CASSLADDRNYGYTF. CDR3 coding DNA: TGTGCCAGCAGCTTAGCTGACGACAGGAACTATGGCTACACCTTC.

The J gene is TRBJ2-7, the V gene TRBV10-3; weak D call: TRBD1 (5 bases). Trimming cost V 3 bases and J 0 bases, with 9 bases left between them. Germline CDR1 and CDR2: ENHRY and SYGVKD. CDR3 length: 14 amino acids. The CDR3 here is CAISDRVDSYEQYF. The CDR3 bases are TGTGCCATCAGTGACAGGGTAGACTCCTACGAGCAGTACTTC.